This is a list of T cell receptor beta chains from one sample in a study of T cell repertoires in cytomegalovirus infection. MiXCR was run by TCRdb on the reads, yielding one entry per CDR3 protein. Of about 76,000 distinct CDR3 sequences in the sample, 3.7% were seen once. The material sequenced was PBMCs. The source is a human donor in good health (CMV status not recorded). Some clones in this sample may be carry-over from other donors' samples. Both conserved end residues are part of each CDR3. D genes are given only for firm matches. Clone size is given as once, few, many or a size class.

DNA: TGTGCCAGCAGCTTACTTGTGGCGGGGGGGTTCCTTAACAATGAGCAGTTCTTC
CDR3: CASSLLVAGGFLNNEQFF
size: many
V: TRBV13
D: TRBD2
J: TRBJ2-1

DNA: TGTGCCAGCAGCCCCAAAATCCGAATATCCTACAATGAGCAGTTCTTC
CDR3: CASSPKIRISYNEQFF
size: many
V: TRBV7-9
D: .
J: TRBJ2-1

DNA: TGTGCCAGCAGCTTAGAGGCACCCTACGAGCAGTACTTC
CDR3: CASSLEAPYEQYF
size: medium-sized
V: TRBV7-6
D: .
J: TRBJ2-7

DNA: TGTGCCAGCAGCTTATATTCAGTTTCGGAGACCCAGTACTTC
CDR3: CASSLYSVSETQYF
size: many
V: TRBV7-2
D: .
J: TRBJ2-5

DNA: TGCAGTGCTAAGGCTGCAGATACGCAGTATTTT
CDR3: CSAKAADTQYF
size: many
V: TRBV20-1
D: .
J: TRBJ2-3

DNA: TGTGCCAGTATCAAATCAGTGGGCCAAATGAAATCGAAAGAGACCCAGTACTTC
CDR3: CASIKSVGQMKSKETQYF
size: many
V: TRBV19
D: .
J: TRBJ2-5

DNA: TGTGCCATCAGTGAGTCGGACCGATCTGCGGACACCATATATTTT
CDR3: CAISESDRSADTIYF
size: many
V: TRBV10-3
D: .
J: TRBJ1-3

DNA: TGTGCCAGCAGCTTAATCCGGGACAGGGTTTCACCCCTCCACTTT
CDR3: CASSLIRDRVSPLHF
size: many
V: TRBV7-8
D: TRBD1
J: TRBJ1-6

DNA: TGCGCCAGCAGCCAAGTAACCAGGGGTGACACTGAAGCTTTCTTT
CDR3: CASSQVTRGDTEAFF
size: many
V: TRBV4-3
D: .
J: TRBJ1-1

DNA: TGTGCCAGCAGGGGACAGGGCCGTAACTATGGCTACACCTTC
CDR3: CASRGQGRNYGYTF
size: many
V: TRBV6-6
D: TRBD1
J: TRBJ1-2

DNA: TGTGCCAGCAGCTTAACTTCACACGCCGGGGAGCTGTTTTTT
CDR3: CASSLTSHAGELFF
size: many
V: TRBV7-3
D: .
J: TRBJ2-2

DNA: TGTGCCAGCCGACAGGGACAGAAAGCTTTCTTT
CDR3: CASRQGQKAFF
size: many
V: TRBV3-1
D: TRBD1
J: TRBJ1-1

DNA: TGTGCCAGCAGCCCCTGGGGGCAGGGTGAAAAACTGTTTTTT
CDR3: CASSPWGQGEKLFF
size: few
V: TRBV9
D: .
J: TRBJ1-4

DNA: TGTGCCAGCAGCTACTACAGGGTGGATGGCTACACCTTC
CDR3: CASSYYRVDGYTF
size: many
V: TRBV7-2
D: .
J: TRBJ1-2

DNA: TGTGCCAGCAGCTTAGCCAGGGTAGGCAATCAGCCCCAGCATTTT
CDR3: CASSLARVGNQPQHF
size: many
V: TRBV7-8
D: .
J: TRBJ1-5

DNA: TGTGCCAGCAGCCAGCGTAGCCAGACAGCTGACTACACCTTC
CDR3: CASSQRSQTADYTF
size: many
V: TRBV4-2
D: .
J: TRBJ1-2

DNA: TGTGCCAGCAGCTCCTTCCGGGACAGCGTTATGAGCTACACCTTC
CDR3: CASSSFRDSVMSYTF
size: many
V: TRBV7-9
D: TRBD1
J: TRBJ1-2

DNA: TGCAGTGCTAGACATGGGATTCAGCCCCAGCATTTT
CDR3: CSARHGIQPQHF
size: many
V: TRBV20-1
D: .
J: TRBJ1-5

DNA: TGCAGCGTTGGTCCGGGGACAAATCAGCCCCAGCATTTT
CDR3: CSVGPGTNQPQHF
size: many
V: TRBV29-1
D: .
J: TRBJ1-5

DNA: TGCGCCAGCAGTCAATTTGGGCCAGTCTCCTACGAGCAGTACTTC
CDR3: CASSQFGPVSYEQYF
size: many
V: TRBV23-1
D: .
J: TRBJ2-7

DNA: TGTGCCAGCACCCGTGAAGGGACGGGTCGGGATACGCAGTATTTT
CDR3: CASTREGTGRDTQYF
size: many
V: TRBV27
D: .
J: TRBJ2-3

DNA: TGTGCCAGCAGCATAATCACAGGGCTCGGAAACACCATATATTTT
CDR3: CASSIITGLGNTIYF
size: many
V: TRBV7-2
D: .
J: TRBJ1-3

DNA: TGTGCCAGCAGCAGCCGGGACAGGGGGGAGTACGAGCAGTATTTT
CDR3: CASSSRDRGEYEQYF
size: many
V: TRBV7-2
D: TRBD1
J: TRBJ2-3

DNA: TGTGCCAGCAGTCCCGGGACAGTCAAAAACATTCAGTACTTC
CDR3: CASSPGTVKNIQYF
size: many
V: TRBV2
D: TRBD1
J: TRBJ2-4

DNA: TGTGCCAGCAGCCGTAAGGACAGGTCCACTGAAGCTTTCTTT
CDR3: CASSRKDRSTEAFF
size: many
V: TRBV5-6
D: TRBD1
J: TRBJ1-1

DNA: TGCGCCAGCAGCCAAGGAGTCTCTGCGTCTAGCGGGACAGATACGCAGTATTTT
CDR3: CASSQGVSASSGTDTQYF
size: many
V: TRBV4-3
D: TRBD2
J: TRBJ2-3

DNA: TGTGCCAGCAGCATTGGGGGGGAAAGCACAGATACGCAGTATTTT
CDR3: CASSIGGESTDTQYF
size: many
V: TRBV12-3/TRBV12-4
D: TRBD2
J: TRBJ2-3

DNA: TGTGCCAGCAGCTCTAGACAGGGCGCCGGAAACACCATATATTTT
CDR3: CASSSRQGAGNTIYF
size: many
V: TRBV5-4
D: TRBD1
J: TRBJ1-3

DNA: TGTGCCAGCAGCTTGGGGCGGACTAGCACAGATACGCAGTATTTT
CDR3: CASSLGRTSTDTQYF
size: many
V: TRBV7-9
D: .
J: TRBJ2-3

DNA: TGCAGTGCTAGAGATACGGTGCGGCAGGCCAATGAGCAGTTCTTC
CDR3: CSARDTVRQANEQFF
size: many
V: TRBV20-1
D: .
J: TRBJ2-1

DNA: TGTGCCAGCAGCGAGGCACTAGCGGGGGGGCGCGCTGAGCAGTTCTTC
CDR3: CASSEALAGGRAEQFF
size: many
V: TRBV7-2
D: TRBD2
J: TRBJ2-1

DNA: TGTGCCAGCAGCCTACGCGATCCAGCGGGGGATAGGGATACGCAGTATTTT
CDR3: CASSLRDPAGDRDTQYF
size: many
V: TRBV6-8
D: TRBD2
J: TRBJ2-3

DNA: TGTGCCAGCAGGGGGTTAGGTGCCGGGGAGCTGTTTTTT
CDR3: CASRGLGAGELFF
size: many
V: TRBV6-5
D: .
J: TRBJ2-2

DNA: TGTGCCAGTAGTGTGGGGACAGGGCTGGTTGGCTACACCTTC
CDR3: CASSVGTGLVGYTF
size: many
V: TRBV19
D: TRBD1
J: TRBJ1-2

DNA: TGTGCCAGCAGTATCCGCCGGGGTCTCAGCGGCTACACCTTC
CDR3: CASSIRRGLSGYTF
size: many
V: TRBV28
D: .
J: TRBJ1-2

DNA: TGTGCCAGCAGTTCTTTAGGAGGACAGGGGGGAAGTCAGCCCCAGCATTTT
CDR3: CASSSLGGQGGSQPQHF
size: many
V: TRBV27
D: TRBD1
J: TRBJ1-5

DNA: TGTGCCAGCACCGCCCAAGACTGGGAATTGAACACTGAAGCTTTCTTT
CDR3: CASTAQDWELNTEAFF
size: many
V: TRBV5-6
D: .
J: TRBJ1-1

DNA: TGTGCCAGCAGCCCTTCAAAGACCCAGTACTTC
CDR3: CASSPSKTQYF
size: many
V: TRBV7-2
D: .
J: TRBJ2-5

DNA: TGCGCCAGCAGCCAACACGAGGGCTCTGGGGCCAACGTCCTGACTTTC
CDR3: CASSQHEGSGANVLTF
size: many
V: TRBV4-3
D: .
J: TRBJ2-6

DNA: TGCAGTGCTAGTAATCGCGGGGGGCACAGGGAGCAGTTCTTC
CDR3: CSASNRGGHREQFF
size: many
V: TRBV20-1
D: TRBD2
J: TRBJ2-1

DNA: TGCGCCAGCACCCAACGGAGGGGCACAGATACGCAGTATTTT
CDR3: CASTQRRGTDTQYF
size: many
V: TRBV4-3
D: .
J: TRBJ2-3

DNA: TGTGCCAGTAGTAGGACTAGCGGGGGGTCTGAGCAGTTCTTC
CDR3: CASSRTSGGSEQFF
size: many
V: TRBV19
D: TRBD2
J: TRBJ2-1

DNA: TGTGCCAGTAGACCCAGGGAGTCCGGGGAGCTGTTTTTT
CDR3: CASRPRESGELFF
size: many
V: TRBV19
D: .
J: TRBJ2-2

DNA: TGCAGTGCTAGGATCCGGGACAGATACTACGAGCAGTACTTC
CDR3: CSARIRDRYYEQYF
size: many
V: TRBV20-1
D: TRBD1
J: TRBJ2-7

DNA: TGTGCCAGCAGCTTATTTGATGAGCAGTTCTTC
CDR3: CASSLFDEQFF
size: many
V: TRBV7-6
D: .
J: TRBJ2-1

DNA: TGTGCCAGCAGCCCGGACAGGGTTGAGACCCAGTACTTC
CDR3: CASSPDRVETQYF
size: many
V: TRBV5-4
D: TRBD1
J: TRBJ2-5

DNA: TGTGCCAGCAGTTTAGAAACAGGGTTCTCCTACGAGCAGTACTTC
CDR3: CASSLETGFSYEQYF
size: many
V: TRBV12-3/TRBV12-4
D: .
J: TRBJ2-7

DNA: TGTGCCAGCAGCTTAACTAGCGGGGGGGATGAGCAGTTCTTC
CDR3: CASSLTSGGDEQFF
size: many
V: TRBV7-3
D: TRBD2
J: TRBJ2-1

DNA: TGTGCCAGTAGTCCAACAGGTGCGACTGAAGCTTTCTTT
CDR3: CASSPTGATEAFF
size: many
V: TRBV19
D: .
J: TRBJ1-1

DNA: TGTGCCAACTCCAATGGGGGGGGAGGATCCTACAATGAGCAGTTCTTC
CDR3: CANSNGGGGSYNEQFF
size: many
V: TRBV10-3
D: TRBD2
J: TRBJ2-1

DNA: TGCAGCGTACCCACCGCTAGTCATACGCAGTATTTT
CDR3: CSVPTASHTQYF
size: many
V: TRBV29-1
D: .
J: TRBJ2-3

DNA: TGTGCCATCAAACAGACGAACACTGAAGCTTTCTTT
CDR3: CAIKQTNTEAFF
size: many
V: TRBV10-3
D: .
J: TRBJ1-1

DNA: TGTGCCAGCAGCTTCATGGGGCGGGGACATATCACAGATACGCAGTATTTT
CDR3: CASSFMGRGHITDTQYF
size: many
V: TRBV11-1
D: .
J: TRBJ2-3